The 19 T cell receptor beta chains reported below all come from one sample, sequenced in a study of shared clonotypes between healthy human individuals. Measured with immunoSEQ multiplex PCR; TCRdb has only the in-frame clones, and not every one. This sample has about 1.5 million clones, with 95% to 99% found just once. Sequenced material: naive CD4+ T cells sorted from blood. Specified subset: CD45RA+ positively selected. The source of these receptors is a man aged 25 to 40 in good health.

The rearrangement joins TRBV7-9 to TRBJ2-1; TRBD2 matches 13 bases. The J segment lost 9 bases and the V segment lost 5 bases, leaving 7 bases of the junction unmatched. The CDR3 is 15 residues long. Germline values: CDR1 SEHNR, CDR2 FQNEAQ (reference sequence). The CDR3 DNA follows: TGTGCCAGCAGCACACCGGGACTAGCGGGGAGTGAGCAGTTCTTC. Amino acid sequence: CASSTPGLAGSEQFF. The complete variable domain, with remaining parts taken from reference TRBV7-9 and TRBJ2-1, reads DTGVSQNPRHKITKRGQNVTFRCDPISEHNRLYWYRQTLGQGPEFLTYFQNEAQLEKSRLLSDRFSAERPKGSFSTLEIQRTEQGDSAMYLCASSTPGLAGSEQFFGPGTRLTVL.

This chain connects TRBV4-3 to TRBJ2-3, with a weak D call TRBD2 (6 bases). Germline V lookup: CDR1 LGHNA, CDR2 YSLEER. V gave up 3 bases and J gave up 2 bases, with 12 bases separating them. The CDR3 is 15 amino acids. CDR3 DNA: TGCGCCAGCAGCCAGGGACTTCAGTACACAGATACGCAGTATTTT. Translated: CASSQGLQYTDTQYF.

Points on this clone: Other DNA sequences in this specimen translate into the identical CDR3. V and J are TRBV5-1 and TRBJ2-3; maybe TRBD1 (6 bases). The germline gives CDR1 SGHRS, CDR2 YFSETQ. This CDR3 contains 15 residues. V was pared by 1 base and J by 3 bases, with 12 bases between. The CDR3 here is CASSLSGAFTDTQYF. The CDR3 DNA is TGCGCCAGCAGCTTGTCAGGGGCGTTTACAGATACGCAGTATTTT.

The rearrangement joins TRBV5-1 to TRBJ2-1, with 9 bases lining up with TRBD2. Losses at the gene ends were 0 bases for V and 7 bases for J; bases not matched to a gene: 2. CDR3 length: 14 residues. From germline, CDR1 is SGHRS and CDR2 YFSETQ. Here the CDR3 DNA reads TGCGCCAGCAGCTTGGGACTAGCGGAGAATGAGCAGTTCTTC. Translation gives CASSLGLAENEQFF.

This chain uses TRBV7-2 with TRBJ2-4, with D hard to call. V was cut by 2 bases and J by 4 bases, with 6 bases left in between. This CDR3 is built from 13 residues. CDR1 SGHTA and CDR2 FQGNSA come from the germline V gene. This CDR3 reads CASSLFPKNIQYF. The CDR3 coding sequence is TGTGCCAGCAGCTTATTCCCTAAAAACATTCAGTACTTC. Variable domain in full (rest from reference TRBV7-2 and TRBJ2-4): GAGVSQSPSNKVTEKGKDVELRCDPISGHTALYWYRQSLGQGLEFLIYFQGNSAPDKSGLPSDRFSAERTGGSVSTLTIQRTQQEDSAVYLCASSLFPKNIQYFGAGTRLSVL.

The V gene is TRBV11-3, the J gene TRBJ2-3; D remains ambiguous. From germline, CDR1 is SGHNT and CDR2 YENEEA. Trimming took off 0 bases at V and 6 bases at J, with 7 bases between the two ends. CDR3 length: 13 residues. For the CDR3, the DNA is TGTGCCAGCAGCTTAGATAAAGTTGATACGCAGTATTTT. Encoded protein: CASSLDKVDTQYF. The whole variable domain, filled in from reference TRBV11-3 and TRBJ2-3, reads EAGVVQSPRYKIIEKKQPVAFWCNPISGHNTLYWYLQNLGQGPELLIRYENEEAVDDSQLPKDRFSAERLKGVDSTLKIQPAELGDSAVYLCASSLDKVDTQYFGPGTRLTVL.

The chain carries TRBV7-2 and TRBJ2-1, with D perhaps matching TRBD2 (5 bases). V dropped 2 bases and J dropped 3 bases, with 8 bases sitting between them. Germline V CDR1 and CDR2: SGHTA, FQGNSA. The CDR3 loop spans 14 amino acids. This CDR3 reads CASSLRAVYNEQFF. The CDR3 coding sequence is TGTGCCAGCAGCTTAAGAGCGGTCTACAATGAGCAGTTCTTC.

The chain employs TRBV27 and TRBJ1-5; possibly TRBD1 for D (5 bases). Germline-derived CDR1 and CDR2 are MNHEY and SMNVEV (reference sequence). This CDR3 is built from 14 residues. V lost 2 bases and J lost 6, with 11 bases in between. As DNA, the CDR3 is TGTGCCAGCAGTTTAATGGGAAGGGGTCAGCCCCAGCATTTT. Translated, it gives CASSLMGRGQPQHF.

The rearrangement uses TRBV21-1 and TRBJ1-4; the DNA was not used to check the table's D call, TRBD1. TRBV21-1 is described as a pseudogene. This CDR3 has 13 amino acids. The CDR3 nucleotides read TGTGCCAGTCAGGGACAGGGGAGGAAAAAACTGTTTTTT. Translated: CASQGQGRKKLFF.

J is TRBJ1-3 and V is TRBV5-4, with D unclear. The CDR3 is 13 amino acids. The germline V and J ends were trimmed by 0 bases and 3 bases, with 4 bases remaining between them. Germline V gene data show CDR1 as SGHNT and CDR2 as YYREEE (reference sequence). The CDR3 DNA sequence: TGTGCCAGCAGCTTGGCCTTTGGAAACACCATATATTTT. As protein: CASSLAFGNTIYF.

This clone appeared a single time. The J gene is TRBJ2-6, the V gene TRBV18; D gene ambiguous. Germline CDR1 KGHSH, CDR2 LQKENI. Trimming pared 1 base from V and 1 base from J, leaving 11 bases between. The CDR3 covers 17 residues. CDR3 loop: CASSPLPGRSGANVLTF. Written as DNA, the CDR3 is TGTGCCAGCTCACCACTACCCGGCCGATCTGGGGCCAACGTCCTGACTTTC.

The gene calls are TRBV6-6 and TRBJ2-1, with 13 bases that match TRBD2. The CDR3 extends over 15 amino acids. Per the germline V gene, CDR1 is MNHNY and CDR2 is SVGAGI (reference sequence). V lost 2 bases and J lost 7; bases outside the gene matches: 2. The DNA of the CDR3 is TGTGCCAGCAGTTACGGGACTAGCGGGGCAAATGAGCAGTTCTTC. Encoded protein: CASSYGTSGANEQFF.

The chain links TRBV6-6 to TRBJ1-1; tentatively, D is TRBD1 (6 bases). CDR3 length: 14 amino acids. V lost 2 bases and J 0 bases, leaving 7 bases between the germline ends. Germline-derived CDR1 and CDR2 are MNHNY and SVGAGI (reference sequence). The CDR3, as DNA: TGTGCCAGCAGTTACAGGGGGTTGAACACTGAAGCTTTCTTT. It encodes CASSYRGLNTEAFF.

This chain joins TRBV28 and TRBJ2-7; 11 nucleotides align to TRBD2. This CDR3 is built from 15 residues. The V and J ends lost 6 bases and 3 bases, in that order; junction bases with no gene match: 7. The V gene's germline CDR1 is MDHEN and CDR2 SYDVKM. CDR3 loop: CASRNVAGGFYEQYF. The CDR3, as DNA: TGTGCCAGCAGAAATGTAGCGGGAGGGTTCTACGAGCAGTACTTC.

This clone was found once. The rearrangement uses TRBV6-1 and TRBJ2-5; 8 bases line up with TRBD1. The germline gives CDR1 MNHNS, CDR2 SASEGT. This CDR3 has 14 amino acids. The V gene end was trimmed by 4 bases and the J gene end by 5 bases; junction bases not matched to a gene: 6. The CDR3 loop is CASSGTGLRETQYF. The CDR3 region has the DNA TGTGCCAGCAGTGGGACAGGGCTTAGGGAGACCCAGTACTTC.

This sequence joins TRBV6-5 and TRBJ1-2; unclear D gene. Trimming removed 4 bases from V and 7 bases from J, with 7 bases in between. Germline CDR1 reads MNHEY; CDR2 reads SVGAGI. The CDR3 covers 11 residues. This CDR3 reads CASSSWAGYTF. The CDR3 DNA is TGTGCCAGCAGTTCGTGGGCTGGCTACACCTTC.

The V call is TRBV25-1, the J call TRBJ2-5; perhaps TRBD2 as D (5 bases). Germline V lookup: CDR1 MGHDK, CDR2 SYGVNS. The CDR3 length is 17 residues. V was clipped by 4 bases and J by 3 bases, with 21 bases between them. In DNA form, the CDR3 reads TGTGCCAGCAGTGCCGGGAAACGACCGCAAAGAAAAGAGACCCAGTACTTC. Amino acids: CASSAGKRPQRKETQYF.

This sequence joins TRBV10-3 and TRBJ1-2, with 9 positions matching TRBD1. The CDR3 contains 15 residues. Germline-derived CDR1 and CDR2 are ENHRY and SYGVKD. The junction had 11 bases not matched to a gene; V was cut back by 6 bases and J by 6 bases. The CDR3 DNA is TGTGCCATCAGCCTTAATACAGGGGGCGCGGATGGCTACACCTTC. Translation gives CAISLNTGGADGYTF.

The chain joins TRBV5-1 to TRBJ1-4; the D gene is possibly TRBD1 (5 bases). Germline-derived CDR1 and CDR2 are SGHRS and YFSETQ. The CDR3 loop spans 13 amino acids. V lost 0 bases to trimming and J lost 12 bases, with 12 bases between them. Here the CDR3 DNA reads TGCGCCAGCAGCTTGGAGTTAAGGGACGAACTGTTTTTT. Its protein product is CASSLELRDELFF.